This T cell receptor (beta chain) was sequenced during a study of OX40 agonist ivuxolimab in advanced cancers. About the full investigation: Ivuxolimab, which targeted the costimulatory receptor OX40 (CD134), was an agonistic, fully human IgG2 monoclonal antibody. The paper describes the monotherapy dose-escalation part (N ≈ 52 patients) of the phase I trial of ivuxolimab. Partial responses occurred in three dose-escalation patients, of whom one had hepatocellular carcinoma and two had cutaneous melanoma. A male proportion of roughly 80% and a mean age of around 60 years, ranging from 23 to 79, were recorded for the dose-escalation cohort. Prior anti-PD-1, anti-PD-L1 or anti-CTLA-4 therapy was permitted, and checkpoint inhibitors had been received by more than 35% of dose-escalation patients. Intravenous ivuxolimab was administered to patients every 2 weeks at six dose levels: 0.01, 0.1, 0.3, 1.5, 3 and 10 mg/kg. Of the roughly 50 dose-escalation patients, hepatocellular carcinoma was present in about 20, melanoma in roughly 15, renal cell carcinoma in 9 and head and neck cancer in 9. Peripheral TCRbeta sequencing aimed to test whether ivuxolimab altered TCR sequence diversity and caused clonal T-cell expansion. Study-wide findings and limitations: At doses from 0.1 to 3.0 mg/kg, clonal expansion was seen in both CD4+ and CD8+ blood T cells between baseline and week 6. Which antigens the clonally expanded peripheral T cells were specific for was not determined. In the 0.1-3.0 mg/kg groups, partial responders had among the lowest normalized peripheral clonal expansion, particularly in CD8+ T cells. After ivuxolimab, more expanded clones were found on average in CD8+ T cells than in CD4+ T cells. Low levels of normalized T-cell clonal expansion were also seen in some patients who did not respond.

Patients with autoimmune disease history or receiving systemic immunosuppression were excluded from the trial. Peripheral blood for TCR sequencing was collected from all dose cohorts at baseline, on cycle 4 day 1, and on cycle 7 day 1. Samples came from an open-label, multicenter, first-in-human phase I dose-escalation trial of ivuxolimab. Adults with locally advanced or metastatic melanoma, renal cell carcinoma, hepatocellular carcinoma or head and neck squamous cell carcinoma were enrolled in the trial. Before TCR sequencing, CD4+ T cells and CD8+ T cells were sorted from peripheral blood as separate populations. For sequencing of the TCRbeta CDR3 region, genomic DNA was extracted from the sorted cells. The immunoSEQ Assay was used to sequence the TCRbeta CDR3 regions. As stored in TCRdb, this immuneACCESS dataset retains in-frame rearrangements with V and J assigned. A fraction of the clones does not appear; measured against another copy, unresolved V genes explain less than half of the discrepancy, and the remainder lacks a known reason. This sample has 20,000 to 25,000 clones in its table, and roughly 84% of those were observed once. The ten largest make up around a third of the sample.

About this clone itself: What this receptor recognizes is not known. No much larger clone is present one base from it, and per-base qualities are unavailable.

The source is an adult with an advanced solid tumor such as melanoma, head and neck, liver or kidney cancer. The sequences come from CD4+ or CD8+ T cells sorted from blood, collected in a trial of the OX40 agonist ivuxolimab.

The nucleotide sequence is TGTGCCAGTGCCCCCGCAGATTACGGCTATTCCTACGAGCAGTACTTC. Its protein product is CASAPADYGYSYEQYF. Here the chain combines TRBV19 and TRBJ2-7, with the D gene not clear enough to name. Its CDR3 holds 16 amino acids, cysteine through phenylalanine. Kept here is only the CDR3 DNA, which spans 48 bases and is read in frame from base 1. V loses 8 bases of germline sequence and J loses 1 base, and the interval between the two ends is 21 bases. The germline V gene (reference sequence) provides CDR1 LNHDA and CDR2 SQIVND.